The 30 T cell receptor beta chains below all came from one sample that was sequenced in a study of PD-1 blockade in classical Hodgkin lymphoma. Indicated time point: cycle 4 day 1 (C4D1), after less than seven weeks of nivolumab. Relapse was seen in all patients after autologous stem cell transplantation, and brentuximab vedotin exposure was variable. Using magnetic negative selection, the CD4+ T cells were separated out of thawed PBMCs. Libraries were prepared by immunoSEQ multiplex PCR; TCRdb keeps only in-frame clonotypes and omits some of them. The profile shows over 10,000 clones, 88% of them singletons. The specimen comprised CD4+ T cells from blood, sampled before the fourth cycle of nivolumab. Receptor source: a human donor with classical Hodgkin lymphoma.

The chain combines TRBV4-2 with TRBJ2-7; TRBD1 matches at 7 bases. V gave up 5 bases and J gave up 4 bases; unmatched junction bases: 14. CDR1 is LGHNA and CDR2 is YNFKEQ in the germline V gene. This CDR3 comprises 16 residues. CDR3 in amino acids: CASSFQSETGRYEQYF. The CDR3 DNA reads TGTGCCAGCAGCTTTCAGTCGGAGACAGGGCGGTACGAGCAGTACTTC.

The gene calls are TRBV27 and TRBJ2-5; D uncertain. The CDR3 totals 12 residues. Germline V gene sequence: CDR1 MNHEY, CDR2 SMNVEV (reference sequence). Between the trimmed V and J ends, which lost 6 bases and 5 bases, there was a span of 10 bases. CDR3: CASRRSGETQYF. DNA of the CDR3: TGTGCCAGCAGGAGGAGTGGGGAGACCCAGTACTTC.

This clone appeared a few times. This rearrangement joins TRBV30 to TRBJ1-5; TRBD1 might be the D (6 bases). This CDR3 comprises 14 residues. Trimming took off 2 bases at V and 2 bases at J, with 10 bases between the two ends. Germline loops: CDR1 GTSNPN, CDR2 SVGIG (reference sequence). The CDR3, as DNA: TGTGCCTGGAGTAGGGGGATTGGCAATCAGCCCCAGCATTTT. As protein: CAWSRGIGNQPQHF.

This chain links TRBV9 with TRBJ2-3; perhaps TRBD2 as D (6 bases). V dropped 0 bases and J dropped 0 bases, with 11 bases sitting between them. This CDR3 contains 16 residues. Germline V gene sequence: CDR1 SGDLS, CDR2 YYNGEE. Here the CDR3 reads CASSVGGSGSTDTQYF. In DNA, the CDR3 is TGTGCCAGCAGCGTAGGAGGTAGCGGTAGCACAGATACGCAGTATTTT.

This chain connects TRBV11-3 to TRBJ2-7, with 7 positions matching TRBD1. The germline gives CDR1 SGHNT, CDR2 YENEEA. This CDR3 is built from 15 residues. After removal of 5 bases from V and 1 base from J, the junction contained 8 bases not matched to a gene. The CDR3 sequence is CASSKKTGKSYEQYF. CDR3 sequence (DNA): TGTGCCAGCAGCAAAAAGACAGGGAAGTCCTACGAGCAGTACTTC.

The chain links TRBV11-3 to TRBJ2-5; TRBD1 is a possible D gene (5 bases). CDR3 length: 13 residues. The germline V and J ends were trimmed by 1 base and 6 bases, with 9 bases remaining between them. Germline CDR1 reads SGHNT; CDR2 reads YENEEA. The CDR3 region is CASSLGRAQTQYF. CDR3 nucleotide sequence: TGTGCCAGCAGCTTAGGCAGGGCCCAGACCCAGTACTTC.

The rearrangement uses TRBV5-1 and TRBJ2-7; D gene unclear. V was shortened by 4 bases and J by 0 bases, with 11 bases between the two germline ends. The CDR3 length is 14 residues. In germline, CDR1 is SGHRS, CDR2 YFSETQ. CDR3 coding DNA: TGCGCCAGCAGCCCCCTCCCATACTCCTACGAGCAGTACTTC. Translation gives CASSPLPYSYEQYF.

The chain has TRBV2 and TRBJ2-7; D unresolved. This CDR3 spans 14 amino acids. Trimming left V 3 bases short and J 2 bases short, with 11 bases between. Germline loops: CDR1 SNHLY, CDR2 FYNNEI. The CDR3 loop is CASSETGLAYEQYF. DNA of the CDR3: TGTGCCAGCAGTGAGACGGGCCTCGCCTACGAGCAGTACTTC.

The V call is TRBV5-1, the J call TRBJ1-3, with D possibly being TRBD1 (6 bases). In germline, CDR1 is SGHRS, CDR2 YFSETQ. There are 17 residues in the CDR3. Trimming cost V 2 bases and J 0 bases, with 15 bases left between them. CDR3 bases: TGCGCCAGCAGCTTAGGCGCAGGGGCTCTCTCTGGAAACACCATATATTTT. This translates into CASSLGAGALSGNTIYF.

The CDR3 DNA is TGTGCCAGTAGTATAGGAGGAACTAGCGGCCAAGAGACCCAGTACTTC. It encodes CASSIGGTSGQETQYF. V is TRBV19 and J is TRBJ2-5; 8 nucleotides line up with TRBD2. CDR1 and CDR2 from the germline V gene are LNHDA and SQIVND (reference sequence). Trimming at V came to 1 base and at J to 1 base, leaving 5 bases not matched to a gene. The CDR3 consists of 16 residues.

V gene TRBV19 combines with J gene TRBJ1-5, with D possibly being TRBD1 (5 bases). The CDR3 has 15 amino acids. V was pared by 2 bases and J by 1 base, with 9 bases between. Germline V gives CDR1 LNHDA, CDR2 SQIVND (reference sequence). This CDR3 reads CASSIQGGSNQPQHF. Here the CDR3 DNA reads TGTGCCAGTAGTATACAGGGTGGAAGCAATCAGCCCCAGCATTTT.

This chain connects TRBV10-3 to TRBJ1-2; TRBD1 matches 9 bases. V dropped 2 bases and J dropped 8; count of bases not matched to a gene: 6. Per the germline V gene, CDR1 is ENHRY and CDR2 is SYGVKD. This CDR3 is built from 14 residues. CDR3 sequence: CAISEGQGMRGYTF. The CDR3 nucleotides are TGTGCCATCAGTGAGGGACAGGGGATGAGGGGCTACACCTTC.

This chain uses TRBV5-5 with TRBJ2-5; no firm D call. Germline lookup yields CDR1 SGHKS and CDR2 YYEKEE (reference sequence). There are 13 residues in the CDR3. Trimming removed 3 bases from V and 7 bases from J, with 13 bases in between. The CDR3 here is CASSSAGSGTQYF. CDR3 nucleotide sequence: TGTGCCAGCAGCTCCGCCGGGTCAGGGACCCAGTACTTC.

This chain joins TRBV7-8 and TRBJ2-3; TRBD1 agrees at 10 bases. Germline CDR1 SGHVS, CDR2 FQNEAQ. After removal of 5 bases from V and 3 bases from J, the junction contained 5 bases not matched to a gene. The CDR3 is 15 amino acids. This CDR3 is CASSPRTGGTDTQYF. The CDR3 DNA is TGTGCCAGCAGCCCACGGACAGGGGGGACAGATACGCAGTATTTT. The full variable domain, with the rest looked up from reference TRBV7-8 and TRBJ2-3, is GAGVSQSPRYKVAKRGQDVALRCDPISGHVSLFWYQQALGQGPEFLTYFQNEAQLDKSGLPSDRFFAERPEGSVSTLKIQRTQQEDSAVYLCASSPRTGGTDTQYFGPGTRLTVL.

This chain joins TRBV6-7 and TRBJ2-5; D unclear. TRBV6-7 falls under the ORF class, with uncertain function. The CDR3 has 16 residues. V lost 0 bases to trimming and J lost 4 bases, with 15 bases between them. In nucleotides, the CDR3 is TGTGCCAGCAGTTACTCGAATAGAGGAGATCGAGAGACCCAGTACTTC. Residues: CASSYSNRGDRETQYF.

The gene calls are TRBV11-2 and TRBJ2-3; possibly TRBD2 for D (5 bases). Trimming shortened V by 2 bases and J by 4 bases, and 13 bases separated the two germline ends. This CDR3 contains 15 residues. Germline loops: CDR1 SGHAT, CDR2 FQNNGV. The CDR3 coding sequence is TGTGCCAGCAGCTTATGGGAGTTCGCCTCAGATACGCAGTATTTT. It is translated as CASSLWEFASDTQYF.

The chain combines TRBV5-5 with TRBJ2-4; 8 bases fit TRBD1. After removal of 3 bases from V and 0 bases from J, the junction contained 8 bases not matched to a gene. The CDR3 extends over 17 amino acids. CDR1 is SGHKS and CDR2 is YYEKEE in the germline V gene (reference sequence). In DNA, the CDR3 is TGTGCCAGCAGCTCCTTCGCAGGGGGCAAAGCCAAAAACATTCAGTACTTC. Translated, it gives CASSSFAGGKAKNIQYF.

The J gene is TRBJ2-3, the V gene TRBV2; either TRBD1 or TRBD2 may fit D (6 bases each). The CDR3 is 16 amino acids. CDR1 and CDR2 from the germline V gene are SNHLY and FYNNEI. Trimming pared 2 bases from V and 4 bases from J, leaving 16 bases between. The CDR3 DNA follows: TGTGCCAGCAGTGAAATGGGGGCTGCGGGATCAGATACGCAGTATTTT. Translated: CASSEMGAAGSDTQYF.

This clone has a single count. The chain recombines TRBV19 with TRBJ1-2; weak D call: TRBD1 (6 bases). The CDR3 loop spans 13 amino acids. Germline V CDR1 and CDR2: LNHDA, SQIVND (reference sequence). V shed 6 bases and J shed 5 bases, with 13 bases lying between them. The CDR3 region is CASSGDNVYGYTF. The CDR3 nucleotides read TGTGCCAGTAGCGGGGACAACGTATATGGCTACACCTTC.

The chain links TRBV5-5 to TRBJ2-5; unclear D gene. CDR3 size: 13 residues. Germline V CDR1 and CDR2: SGHKS, YYEKEE (reference sequence). V shed 4 bases and J shed 5 bases, with 12 bases lying between them. CDR3 in amino acids: CASSEQPNETQYF. In DNA, the CDR3 is TGTGCCAGCAGCGAACAGCCGAACGAGACCCAGTACTTC.

V usage is TRBV5-5 and J usage is TRBJ2-5; D is uncertain. Deletions cut 2 bases from V and 2 bases from J, with 7 bases between. CDR1 and CDR2 (germline): SGHKS, YYEKEE (reference sequence). This CDR3 is 13 amino acids long. The CDR3 sequence: CASSLNRQETQYF. For the CDR3, the DNA is TGTGCCAGCAGCTTAAACCGACAAGAGACCCAGTACTTC.

The rearrangement links TRBV5-4 to TRBJ2-5, with 7 positions matching TRBD2. In germline, CDR1 is SGHNT, CDR2 YYREEE (reference sequence). The CDR3 runs 15 residues. The ends lost 3 bases at V and 1 base at J; junction bases unmatched: 6. The CDR3 protein is CASSSYRGGQETQYF. DNA for the CDR3: TGTGCCAGCAGCTCCTACCGCGGGGGCCAAGAGACCCAGTACTTC.

This sequence joins TRBV9 and TRBJ2-1; tentatively, D is TRBD1 or TRBD2 (5 bases each). Trimming left V 3 bases short and J 0 bases short, with 13 bases between. The CDR3 sequence is 16 residues long. Germline V gene lookup returns CDR1 SGDLS and CDR2 YYNGEE. In DNA, the CDR3 is TGTGCCAGCAGCGACCGGGACGATAGCTCCTACAATGAGCAGTTCTTC. Its translation: CASSDRDDSSYNEQFF.

The genes are TRBV5-1 and TRBJ2-2, with D possibly being TRBD2 (8 bases). Trimming stripped 4 bases from V and 5 bases from J, with 18 bases between. CDR3 size: 16 residues. Germline CDR1 reads SGHRS; CDR2 reads YFSETQ. The DNA for the CDR3 is TGCGCCAGCAGCCTTAGCGGGACCAGGGGGACCGGGGAGCTGTTTTTT. It codes for CASSLSGTRGTGELFF.

The chain has TRBV7-2 and TRBJ1-1; the D gene is possibly TRBD1 (6 bases). Trimming cost V 5 bases and J 4 bases, with 20 bases left between them. Germline V gives CDR1 SGHTA, CDR2 FQGNSA. This CDR3 region has 16 residues. CDR3 protein: CASSPPVGAGITEAFF. CDR3 coding DNA: TGTGCCAGCAGCCCCCCCGTGGGGGCTGGAATCACTGAAGCTTTCTTT.

The chain employs TRBV5-4 and TRBJ1-6, with 9 bases matching TRBD1. The germline gives CDR1 SGHNT, CDR2 YYREEE (reference sequence). The CDR3 covers 16 residues. With V trimmed by 4 bases and J by 10 bases, 12 bases remained unmatched. The CDR3 DNA reads as TGTGCCAGCAGCATCGGACAGGGGCTAGGAGGATCACCCCTCCACTTT. Encoded protein: CASSIGQGLGGSPLHF.

V usage is TRBV11-1 and J usage is TRBJ1-3; D not resolved. Germline-derived CDR1 and CDR2 are SGHAT and FQDESV (reference sequence). V lost 2 bases, J lost 0 bases, and 5 bases lay in between. CDR3 size: 14 residues. The CDR3 sequence is CASSLQLSGNTIYF. The CDR3 region has the DNA TGTGCCAGCAGCTTACAGCTCTCTGGAAACACCATATATTTT. Full variable domain (remainder filled in from reference TRBV11-1 and TRBJ1-3): EAEVAQSPRYKITEKSQAVAFWCDPISGHATLYWYRQILGQGPELLVQFQDESVVDDSQLPKDRFSAERLKGVDSTLKIQPAELGDSAMYLCASSLQLSGNTIYFGEGSWLTVV.

The chain uses TRBV5-5 and TRBJ2-2; 7 nucleotides match TRBD1. J lost 5 bases, V lost 7 bases, and 11 bases had no gene match. Looked up from germline, CDR1 is SGHKS and CDR2 is YYEKEE (reference sequence). The CDR3 runs 15 residues. CDR3 residues: CASLGTVVATGELFF. CDR3 in DNA: TGTGCCAGCCTAGGGACAGTCGTCGCGACCGGGGAGCTGTTTTTT. Variable domain in full (rest from reference TRBV5-5 and TRBJ2-2): DAGVTQSPTHLIKTRGQQVTLRCSPISGHKSVSWYQQVLGQGPQFIFQYYEKEERGRGNFPDRFSARQFPNYSSELNVNALLLGDSALYLCASLGTVVATGELFFGEGSRLTVL.

The chain couples TRBV5-1 to TRBJ2-5; TRBD1 aligns across 8 bases. This CDR3 has 15 amino acids. Germline CDR1 and CDR2: SGHRS and YFSETQ. V dropped 1 base and J dropped 2; count of bases not matched to a gene: 4. The CDR3 protein is CASSLRTGLQETQYF. As DNA, the CDR3 is TGCGCCAGCAGCTTGAGGACAGGGCTACAAGAGACCCAGTACTTC. Using reference TRBV5-1 and TRBJ2-5 for the parts outside the CDR3, the full variable domain is KAGVTQTPRYLIKTRGQQVTLSCSPISGHRSVSWYQQTPGQGLQFLFEYFSETQRNKGNFPGRFSGRQFSNSRSEMNVSTLELGDSALYLCASSLRTGLQETQYFGPGTRLLVL.

V and J are TRBV6-4 and TRBJ2-5; D not resolved. This CDR3 comprises 13 residues. The germline gives CDR1 MRHNA, CDR2 SNTAGT. V dropped 10 bases and J dropped 1 base, with 13 bases sitting between them. In DNA, the CDR3 is TGTGCCACAAGCAGGCAGTCCCAAGAGACCCAGTACTTC. As protein: CATSRQSQETQYF.